The 19 T cell receptor beta chains in this list originate from one sample, sequenced in a study of long-term antiretroviral therapy in people with HIV. They ran version v3.0 of the immunoSEQ assay at survey level. This table comes from immunoSEQ multiplex PCR, and its TCRdb copy is limited to in-frame clones, with some not included. The profile shows around 20,000 clones, 75% to 90% of them singletons. This sample comprised unsorted PBMCs, obtained 4.2 years after starting antiretroviral therapy. These TCRs come from a man aged 45-60 years with HIV.

The chain links TRBV30 to TRBJ2-3; maybe TRBD1 (5 bases). This CDR3 comprises 15 residues. V was cut by 3 bases and J by 0 bases, with 13 bases left in between. Per germline, CDR1 GTSNPN and CDR2 SVGIG (reference sequence). CDR3 sequence reads: CAWSPRTLSTDTQYF. The CDR3 DNA sequence: TGTGCCTGGAGCCCCCGGACACTAAGCACAGATACGCAGTATTTT.

The chain has TRBV19 and TRBJ1-2; tentatively, D is TRBD1 (5 bases). Trimming stripped 7 bases from V and 4 bases from J, with 22 bases between. The CDR3 covers 16 residues. The germline V gene encodes CDR1 LNHDA and CDR2 SQIVND (reference sequence). CDR3 loop: CASTSSPGPLTYGYTF. The CDR3 DNA sequence: TGTGCCAGTACCTCTTCGCCAGGGCCGCTTACCTATGGCTACACCTTC.

The chain employs TRBV6-1 and TRBJ1-1; D uncertain. The V gene lost 6 bases and the J gene lost 3 bases, with 11 bases spanning the gap. The CDR3 is 13 amino acids. Germline CDR1 is MNHNS and CDR2 is SASEGT. The CDR3 reads CASSIGRDTEAFF. CDR3 nucleotides: TGTGCCAGCAGCATTGGACGGGACACTGAAGCTTTCTTT.

The chain uses TRBV7-8 and TRBJ1-1; D unclear. V was clipped by 2 bases and J by 1 base, with 11 bases between them. Germline V gives CDR1 SGHVS, CDR2 FQNEAQ. This CDR3 has 15 amino acids. The CDR3 nucleotides are TGTGCCAGCAGCTTATTTTTGAGTCCGAACACTGAAGCTTTCTTT. This sequence encodes CASSLFLSPNTEAFF.

This chain uses TRBV11-2 with TRBJ2-2; D gene uncertain. This CDR3 region has 16 residues. The germline CDR1 and CDR2 sequences are SGHAT and FQNNGV. With 1 base removed from V and 0 bases from J, the gap between germline ends came to 9 bases. The CDR3 loop reads CASSLVYRTNTGELFF. The CDR3 DNA reads as TGTGCCAGCAGCTTAGTCTACAGAACGAACACCGGGGAGCTGTTTTTT.

The rearrangement uses TRBV30 and TRBJ1-6; 8 positions agree with TRBD1. V lost 3 bases and J lost 7; bases outside the gene matches: 8. Per the germline V gene, CDR1 is GTSNPN and CDR2 is SVGIG (reference sequence). This CDR3 spans 15 amino acids. Here the CDR3 DNA reads TGTGCCTGGAGCCGGCGACAGGGGAGGAATTCACCCCTCCACTTT. Its translation: CAWSRRQGRNSPLHF.

V gene TRBV5-4 combines with J gene TRBJ1-1; 9 nucleotides line up with TRBD1. The CDR3 consists of 16 residues. Germline V CDR1 and CDR2: SGHNT, YYREEE (reference sequence). Trimming cost V 0 bases and J 4 bases; bases outside gene matches: 7. CDR3 amino acids: CASSLAGTGLGTEAFF. CDR3 sequence (DNA): TGTGCCAGCAGCTTGGCCGGGACAGGGCTGGGCACTGAAGCTTTCTTT.

This sequence joins TRBV18 and TRBJ1-5; 7 bases align to TRBD1. Germline V lookup: CDR1 KGHSH, CDR2 LQKENI. The CDR3 has 17 residues. J was trimmed by 3 bases and V by 4 bases; bases with no gene match: 12. The CDR3 DNA is TGTGCCAGCTCACGGGGTCCAGGGGGACGCGTCAATCAGCCCCAGCATTTT. Protein product: CASSRGPGGRVNQPQHF. Full variable domain (rest looked up from reference TRBV18 and TRBJ1-5): NAGVMQNPRHLVRRRGQEARLRCSPMKGHSHVYWYRQLPEEGLKFMVYLQKENIIDESGMPKERFSAEFPKEGPSILRIQQVVRGDSAAYFCASSRGPGGRVNQPQHFGDGTRLSIL.

The CDR3 is CASSPPAVEVAKNIQYF. The CDR3 DNA reads TGTGCCAGCTCACCACCGGCGGTGGAAGTTGCCAAAAACATTCAGTACTTC. The chain has TRBV18 and TRBJ2-4; D call uncertain. CDR3 size: 17 residues. From germline, CDR1 is KGHSH and CDR2 LQKENI. V lost 0 bases and J 1 base, leaving 13 bases between the germline ends.

The genes are TRBV27 and TRBJ1-1; maybe TRBD1 (6 bases). There are 16 residues in the CDR3. Germline loops: CDR1 MNHEY, CDR2 SMNVEV (reference sequence). V was cut by 2 bases and J by 3 bases, with 16 bases left in between. CDR3 bases: TGTGCCAGCAGTTTAGTGATAGCAGGGGCCGACACTGAAGCTTTCTTT. Translated: CASSLVIAGADTEAFF.

The genes are TRBV5-5 and TRBJ1-5; TRBD1 might be the D (6 bases). Per germline, CDR1 SGHKS and CDR2 YYEKEE (reference sequence). The CDR3 loop spans 15 amino acids. Trimming stripped 3 bases from V and 3 bases from J, with 13 bases between. CDR3 amino acids: CASSSRGDNNQPQHF. The DNA of the CDR3 is TGTGCCAGCAGCTCTCGGGGGGACAACAATCAGCCCCAGCATTTT. Complete variable domain (other parts from reference TRBV5-5 and TRBJ1-5): DAGVTQSPTHLIKTRGQQVTLRCSPISGHKSVSWYQQVLGQGPQFIFQYYEKEERGRGNFPDRFSARQFPNYSSELNVNALLLGDSALYLCASSSRGDNNQPQHFGDGTRLSIL.

The CDR3 DNA reads TGCGCCAGCAGCTTGGAGGGTGCCAGGAGCTCTGGAAACACCATATATTTT. Its translation is CASSLEGARSSGNTIYF. V and J are TRBV5-1 and TRBJ1-3, with no clear D. Germline V lookup: CDR1 SGHRS, CDR2 YFSETQ. Trimming shortened V by 0 bases and J by 0 bases, and 13 bases separated the two germline ends. The CDR3 is made up of 17 amino acids.

The chain has TRBV5-1 and TRBJ2-3; the D is unclear. The germline V and J ends were trimmed by 2 bases and 6 bases, with 7 bases remaining between them. This CDR3 is 12 amino acids long. Per germline, CDR1 SGHRS and CDR2 YFSETQ. CDR3: CASSFRVDTQYF. The CDR3 DNA reads TGCGCCAGCAGCTTCAGAGTTGATACGCAGTATTTT.

The chain has TRBV7-2 and TRBJ1-2; no firm D call. V shed 3 bases and J shed 2 bases, with 7 bases lying between them. This CDR3 has 13 amino acids. Per the germline V gene, CDR1 is SGHTA and CDR2 is FQGNSA. Here the CDR3 reads CASSFGQNYGYTF. DNA of the CDR3: TGTGCCAGCAGCTTCGGTCAAAACTATGGCTACACCTTC.

This clone was seen once. The rearrangement links TRBV5-1 to TRBJ2-1; D unresolved. CDR3 length equals 12 residues. Trimming took off 3 bases at V and 8 bases at J, with 9 bases between the two ends. CDR1 SGHRS and CDR2 YFSETQ come from the germline V gene. CDR3: CASSSGRDEQFF. CDR3 in DNA: TGCGCCAGCAGCTCCGGAAGGGATGAGCAGTTCTTC.

The chain couples TRBV2 to TRBJ1-2; D is unresolved. This CDR3 comprises 14 residues. Germline loops: CDR1 SNHLY, CDR2 FYNNEI. Trimming pared 7 bases from V and 0 bases from J, leaving 12 bases between. The chain's CDR3 is CASKYGSANYGYTF. For the CDR3, the DNA is TGTGCCAGCAAATACGGGTCCGCTAACTATGGCTACACCTTC.

The rearrangement uses TRBV14 and TRBJ1-2; 7 nucleotides align to TRBD1. The CDR3 totals 15 residues. Per the germline V gene, CDR1 is SGHDN and CDR2 is FVKESK. J gave up 6 bases and V 2 bases, and 9 bases lay outside the gene matches. The CDR3 reads CASSQSRQGLDGYTF. CDR3 DNA sequence: TGTGCCAGCAGCCAATCGAGACAGGGATTAGATGGCTACACCTTC. Complete variable domain (other parts from reference TRBV14 and TRBJ1-2): EAGVTQFPSHSVIEKGQTVTLRCDPISGHDNLYWYRRVMGKEIKFLLHFVKESKQDESGMPNNRFLAERTGGTYSTLKVQPAELEDSGVYFCASSQSRQGLDGYTFGSGTRLTVV.

The chain has TRBV18 and TRBJ1-6, with D tentatively TRBD1 (5 bases). This CDR3 contains 15 residues. Germline V lookup: CDR1 KGHSH, CDR2 LQKENI. V lost 3 bases and J lost 7, with 13 bases in between. The CDR3 spells CASSPGQGGNSPLHF. The CDR3 DNA sequence: TGTGCCAGCTCACCTGGCCAGGGAGGGAATTCACCCCTCCACTTT.

The V and J genes are TRBV7-2 and TRBJ1-1; no reliable D call. Between the trimmed V and J ends, which lost 5 bases and 3 bases, there was a span of 10 bases. The CDR3 has 13 amino acids. CDR1 is SGHTA and CDR2 is FQGNSA in the germline V gene. The CDR3: CASSPRRDTEAFF. The CDR3 bases are TGTGCCAGCAGCCCCCGGCGGGACACTGAAGCTTTCTTT.